The text below deals with one T cell receptor (beta chain). Only in-frame clones appear in the TCRdb table, and some are missing; sequencing was by immunoSEQ multiplex PCR. Here the sample spans about 71,000 clones, approximately 96% being singletons. The data originate from a study of technical replicates of blood from a handful of donors. The CDR3 has 14 amino acids. Germline V gene sequence: CDR1 SGDLS, CDR2 YYNGEE. Trimming left V 0 bases short and J 0 bases short, with 6 bases between. The chain recombines TRBV9 with TRBJ1-1; D is unresolved. Sequenced material: T cells isolated from PBMCs. The receptor comes from a human donor in good health. In nucleotides, the CDR3 is TGTGCCAGCAGCGTAGCGGGTATGAACACTGAAGCTTTCTTT. Translated, it gives CASSVAGMNTEAFF.